These T cell receptor beta chains were read from a single sample in a study of T cell changes during pregnancy in multiple sclerosis. TCRdb keeps only in-frame clones here, not all; method: immunoSEQ multiplex PCR. The repertoire holds tens of thousands of clones, with more than 75% as singletons. The sample was peripheral blood, taken in the third trimester of pregnancy. These receptor sequences come from a female donor with multiple sclerosis, enrolled in a pregnancy study. Both conserved end residues are trimmed from each CDR3. A row's size may be missing; if present it is once, few, many or a size class.

-,TRBV5-1,ASSLGQGAGGYT
-,TRBV28,ASSSTDDSYNEQF
-,TRBV28,ASSLGTGTGEETQY
-,TRBV5-1,ASSDSGGGTDTQY
-,TRBV11-1,ASSSDRDFTGYT
-,TRBV9,ASSAQMDTEAF
few,TRBV5-1,ASSLSVGAGRETQY
-,TRBV30,AWSVHQGSNQPQH
-,TRBV7-2,ASSPGAGGYGYT
-,TRBV11-3,ASSPGGNEQF
-,TRBV15,ATSKAWGVTEAF
-,TRBV28,ASSLGQGWLETQY
-,TRBV19,ASRDRENQPQH
once,TRBV5-1,ASSVGTAAEAF
-,TRBV11-2,ASSTRRGMNTEAF
-,TRBV28,ASSIRGTEAF
-,TRBV2,ASSGVLGSLEAF
-,TRBV2,ASSEVGHSGANVLT
-,TRBV29-1,SVARSRDTEAF
-,TRBV29-1,SVVGGTETF
-,TRBV5-6,ASSFVEGAGSGAF
-,TRBV4-1,ASSPGIDRDLF
once,TRBV7-3,ASSLTSGAYQETQY
-,TRBV6-5,ASSIGVFPSEKLF
-,TRBV13,ASSLRAGGQTDTQY
-,TRBV7-3,ASSLGPGGTPLH
-,TRBV15,ATSRVFAEAF